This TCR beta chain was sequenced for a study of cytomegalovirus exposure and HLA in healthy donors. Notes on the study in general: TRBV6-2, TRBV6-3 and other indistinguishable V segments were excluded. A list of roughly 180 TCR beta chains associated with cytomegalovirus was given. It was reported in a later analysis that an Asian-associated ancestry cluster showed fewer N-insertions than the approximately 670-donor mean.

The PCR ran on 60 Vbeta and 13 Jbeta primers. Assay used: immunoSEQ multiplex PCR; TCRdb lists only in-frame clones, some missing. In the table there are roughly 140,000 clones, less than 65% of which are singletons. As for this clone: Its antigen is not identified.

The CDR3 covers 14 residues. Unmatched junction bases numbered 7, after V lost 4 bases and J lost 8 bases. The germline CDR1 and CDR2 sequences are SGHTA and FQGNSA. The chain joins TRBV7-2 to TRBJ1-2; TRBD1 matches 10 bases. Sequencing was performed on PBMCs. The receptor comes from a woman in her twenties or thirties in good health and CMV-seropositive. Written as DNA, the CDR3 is TGTGCCAGCAGCTCCGGGACAGGGGTGGAGGGCTACACCTTC. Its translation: CASSSGTGVEGYTF.